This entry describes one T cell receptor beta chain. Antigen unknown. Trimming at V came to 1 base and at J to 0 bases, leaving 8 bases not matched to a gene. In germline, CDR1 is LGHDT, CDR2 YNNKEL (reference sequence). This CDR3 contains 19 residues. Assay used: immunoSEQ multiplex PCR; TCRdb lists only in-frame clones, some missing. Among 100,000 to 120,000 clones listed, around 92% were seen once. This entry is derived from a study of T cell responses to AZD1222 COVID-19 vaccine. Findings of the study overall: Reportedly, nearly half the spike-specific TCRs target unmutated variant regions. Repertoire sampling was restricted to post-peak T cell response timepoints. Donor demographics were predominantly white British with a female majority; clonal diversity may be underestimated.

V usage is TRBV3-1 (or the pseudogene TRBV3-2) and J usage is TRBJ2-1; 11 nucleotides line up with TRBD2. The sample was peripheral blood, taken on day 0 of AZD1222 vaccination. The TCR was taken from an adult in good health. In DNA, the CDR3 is TGTGCCAGCAGCCAAGTATCTAGCGGGGGGCTGAGCTCCTACAATGAGCAGTTCTTC. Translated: CASSQVSSGGLSSYNEQFF.